Shown below are 23 T cell receptor beta chains from a single sample sequenced in a study of vaccination effects on CD4 cells after COVID-19. For these receptors, no antigen is known. Measured with immunoSEQ multiplex PCR; TCRdb has only the in-frame clones, and not every one. Of around 20,000 clones listed, approximately 70% are singletons. Antigen-specific CD4+ T cell clonotypes were called by their expansion after viral peptide-pool culture in ViraFEST. Following a roughly eleven-day culture, CD4+ T cells were purified. The material was CD4+ T cells from PBMCs cultured with HCoV-229E spike peptides, obtained before COVID-19 vaccination. Receptor source: a human donor who received a COVID-19 vaccine.

The chain couples TRBV6-1 to TRBJ2-7; 9 positions agree with TRBD1. The germline V gene has CDR1 MNHNS and CDR2 SASEGT. The CDR3 runs to 15 residues. With 2 bases clipped from V and 3 bases from J, the junction kept 5 bases outside the gene matches. The CDR3 region has the DNA TGTGCCAGCAGTGAATCCGGGACAGGGATCTACGAGCAGTACTTC. The encoded protein is CASSESGTGIYEQYF.

V usage is TRBV20-1 and J usage is TRBJ2-5, with D perhaps TRBD2 (5 bases). Trimming took 5 bases from V and 2 from J, leaving 18 bases between them. CDR3 length equals 15 residues. From germline, CDR1 is DFQATT and CDR2 SNEGSKA (reference sequence). CDR3 sequence: CSAGGGALKQETQYF. The CDR3 nucleotides read TGCAGTGCTGGTGGAGGAGCTTTGAAGCAAGAGACCCAGTACTTC.

The chain recombines TRBV5-1 with TRBJ2-5, with 8 bases lining up with TRBD2. The length of the CDR3 is 15 residues. Trimming at V came to 6 bases and at J to 4 bases, leaving 11 bases not matched to a gene. CDR1 is SGHRS, CDR2 YFSETQ, per germline. CDR3 nucleotide sequence: TGCGCCAGCACCCCAGCGGGAGATATGGGAGAGACCCAGTACTTC. Its protein product is CASTPAGDMGETQYF.

This clone was seen a few times. J is TRBJ2-1 and V is TRBV29-1, with 8 bases aligning to TRBD1. CDR3 length: 11 amino acids. Germline loops: CDR1 SQVTM, CDR2 ANQGSEA. The ends lost 4 bases at V and 15 bases at J; junction bases unmatched: 8. The CDR3 sequence: CSVGRTGLAFF. Written as DNA, the CDR3 is TGCAGCGTTGGCCGGACAGGGTTGGCGTTCTTC.

V is TRBV10-1 and J is TRBJ2-5; a possible D gene is TRBD1 (5 bases). In germline, CDR1 is WNHNN, CDR2 SYGVQD (reference sequence). The CDR3 contains 15 residues. V was shortened by 4 bases and J by 5 bases, with 17 bases between the two germline ends. The CDR3 is CASSAQGRVWETQYF. Written as DNA, the CDR3 is TGCGCCAGCAGTGCCCAGGGTCGCGTCTGGGAGACCCAGTACTTC.

The chain links TRBV3-1 (or the pseudogene TRBV3-2) to TRBJ2-1; 10 nucleotides align to TRBD2. V shed 4 bases and J 9 bases; nucleotides not matched to a gene: 3. From germline, CDR1 is LGHDT and CDR2 YNNKEL (reference sequence). This CDR3 has 13 residues. CDR3 nucleotides: TGTGCCAGCAGCCCGGGACTAGCGATTGAGCAGTTCTTC. Its translation is CASSPGLAIEQFF.

The V gene is TRBV14, the J gene TRBJ1-6, with 7 bases that match TRBD1. The V segment lost 1 base and the J segment 6 bases; nucleotides outside the gene matches: 6. Germline V gene data show CDR1 as SGHDN and CDR2 as FVKESK. The CDR3 loop spans 16 amino acids. This CDR3 reads CASSQAPGQTNSPLHF. The CDR3 bases are TGTGCCAGCAGCCAAGCACCGGGACAGACTAATTCACCCCTCCACTTT.

This clone was counted once. The chain joins TRBV5-1 to TRBJ1-1; 8 nucleotides agree with TRBD1. From germline, CDR1 is SGHRS and CDR2 YFSETQ. V dropped 0 bases and J dropped 8; count of bases not matched to a gene: 12. The CDR3 is made up of 16 amino acids. The CDR3 here is CASSLDVIGTGGEAFF. CDR3 nucleotides: TGCGCCAGCAGCTTGGACGTTATTGGGACAGGCGGAGAAGCTTTCTTT. Drawing the rest from reference TRBV5-1 and TRBJ1-1, the complete variable domain is KAGVTQTPRYLIKTRGQQVTLSCSPISGHRSVSWYQQTPGQGLQFLFEYFSETQRNKGNFPGRFSGRQFSNSRSEMNVSTLELGDSALYLCASSLDVIGTGGEAFFGQGTRLTVV.

The chain links TRBV5-4 to TRBJ2-5, with TRBD2 matching 8 bases. J lost 1 base, V lost 5 bases, and 7 bases had no gene match. Germline CDR1 SGHNT, CDR2 YYREEE (reference sequence). CDR3 length: 15 amino acids. CDR3 protein: CASRSGGGLQETQYF. CDR3 DNA sequence: TGTGCCAGCAGGTCGGGGGGGGGCCTCCAAGAGACCCAGTACTTC.

The chain is built from TRBV27 and TRBJ1-2; the match to TRBD1 covers 11 bases. Germline trimming cut 9 bases from V and 4 bases from J; bases unmatched to any gene: 4. Germline V CDR1 and CDR2: MNHEY, SMNVEV (reference sequence). CDR3 length: 13 amino acids. CDR3 DNA sequence: TGTGCCAGTGGACAGGGGGCCTCCTATGGCTACACCTTC. It yields the protein CASGQGASYGYTF.

The CDR3 loop reads CASNLGLPQDRGGYTF. As DNA, the CDR3 is TGTGCCAGCAATCTCGGACTTCCCCAGGACCGTGGTGGCTACACCTTC. The rearrangement uses TRBV21-1 and TRBJ1-2. TRBV21-1 is reported as a pseudogene. CDR3 length: 16 residues.

CDR3 in DNA: TGCGCCAGCAGCTTGCCTCTAGCGGGGGGGGATGAGCAGTTCTTC. Its protein product is CASSLPLAGGDEQFF. The chain has TRBV5-1 and TRBJ2-1; 12 bases agree with TRBD2. V gave up 1 base and J gave up 8 bases; unmatched junction bases: 4. The CDR3 runs 15 residues. The V gene's germline CDR1 is SGHRS and CDR2 YFSETQ.

The rearrangement joins TRBV5-8 to TRBJ2-5; 9 nucleotides line up with TRBD1. V lost 4 bases, J lost 5 bases, and 6 bases stayed unmatched. The germline V gene encodes CDR1 SGHTS and CDR2 YDEGEE. The CDR3 sequence is 14 residues long. The CDR3 here is CASSHGTGYETQYF. Here the CDR3 DNA reads TGTGCCAGCAGCCACGGGACAGGGTATGAGACCCAGTACTTC.

This clone was observed a handful of times. The chain uses TRBV18 and TRBJ1-5, with no clear D. This CDR3 has 14 residues. Trimming removed 1 base from V and 4 bases from J, with 8 bases in between. Germline CDR1 and CDR2: KGHSH and LQKENI. The CDR3 reads CASSPQGFNQPQHF. CDR3 bases: TGTGCCAGCTCACCACAGGGATTTAATCAGCCCCAGCATTTT.

The chain recombines TRBV7-2 with TRBJ1-1; 9 positions agree with TRBD1. J lost 9 bases, V lost 5 bases, and 4 bases had no gene match. CDR1 and CDR2 from the germline V gene are SGHTA and FQGNSA. The CDR3 contains 12 residues. The CDR3 here is CASSETGGKAFF. For the CDR3, the DNA is TGTGCCAGCAGCGAGACAGGGGGGAAAGCTTTCTTT.

The chain couples TRBV7-2 to TRBJ1-6; no reliable D call. The CDR3 runs to 16 residues. Per germline, CDR1 SGHTA and CDR2 FQGNSA. V lost 3 bases and J lost 11, with 20 bases in between. The CDR3 is CASSFLLIGLGTPLHF. As DNA, the CDR3 is TGTGCCAGCAGCTTTTTACTCATTGGATTGGGGACACCCCTCCACTTT.

CDR3 protein: CASSRGGETEAFF. The CDR3 DNA sequence: TGTGCCAGCAGTCGCGGGGGAGAGACTGAAGCTTTCTTT. V and J are TRBV6-4 and TRBJ1-1, with TRBD1 as a possible D gene (5 bases). This CDR3 spans 13 amino acids. Trimming left V 5 bases short and J 5 bases short, with 12 bases between. The germline CDR1 and CDR2 sequences are MRHNA and SNTAGT.

CDR3 sequence reads: CASQLAETQQYF. CDR3 coding DNA: TGTGCCAGCCAACTAGCGGAGACCCAGCAGTACTTC. This chain joins TRBV12-3 or TRBV12-4 and TRBJ2-7; 8 positions match TRBD2. CDR3 length: 12 amino acids. Trimming cost V 8 bases and J 8 bases; bases outside gene matches: 8.

This clone occurred a few times. The V gene is TRBV6-5, the J gene TRBJ1-2, with D possibly TRBD1 on 5 matching bases. V was cut by 4 bases and J by 6 bases, with 15 bases left in between. Germline V gene sequence: CDR1 MNHEY, CDR2 SVGAGI. The CDR3 covers 14 residues. The CDR3 is CASSLGGGVDGYTF. DNA of the CDR3: TGTGCCAGCAGTTTGGGCGGAGGGGTTGATGGCTACACCTTC.

This sequence joins TRBV7-9 and TRBJ1-2; D is ambiguous. V was cut by 6 bases and J by 0 bases, with 11 bases left in between. Looked up from germline, CDR1 is SEHNR and CDR2 is FQNEAQ (reference sequence). The CDR3 extends over 14 amino acids. CDR3 sequence reads: CASSSDIPNYGYTF. As DNA, the CDR3 is TGTGCCAGCAGTTCTGACATACCTAACTATGGCTACACCTTC. The entire variable domain, with the rest obtained from reference TRBV7-9 and TRBJ1-2, is as follows: DTGVSQNPRHKITKRGQNVTFRCDPISEHNRLYWYRQTLGQGPEFLTYFQNEAQLEKSRLLSDRFSAERPKGSFSTLEIQRTEQGDSAMYLCASSSDIPNYGYTFGSGTRLTVV.

This clone was detected only once. The chain couples TRBV5-5 to TRBJ2-3, with a possible D match to TRBD2 (6 bases). This CDR3 has 16 residues. Germline loops: CDR1 SGHKS, CDR2 YYEKEE (reference sequence). Trimming pared 4 bases from V and 0 bases from J, leaving 15 bases between. The CDR3 here is CASSAYTGSSTDTQYF. DNA for the CDR3: TGTGCCAGCAGCGCTTATACCGGGAGTAGCACAGATACGCAGTATTTT.

This rearrangement joins TRBV19 to TRBJ2-3; D might be TRBD2 (6 bases). V shed 3 bases and J shed 0 bases, with 13 bases lying between them. This CDR3 contains 16 residues. The germline gives CDR1 LNHDA, CDR2 SQIVND (reference sequence). In nucleotides, the CDR3 is TGTGCCAGTAGTATTAAGGCGGGGTTGAGCACAGATACGCAGTATTTT. It codes for CASSIKAGLSTDTQYF.

The rearrangement joins TRBV6-1 to TRBJ1-6, with 11 bases fitting TRBD1. The V and J ends lost 3 bases and 10 bases, in that order; junction bases with no gene match: 2. This CDR3 comprises 14 residues. Germline V gene sequence: CDR1 MNHNS, CDR2 SASEGT. CDR3 bases: TGTGCCAGCAGTGAGGGACAGGGGGGGTCACCCCTCCACTTT. Translating gives CASSEGQGGSPLHF.